The next 7 T cell receptor beta chains were all read from a single sample in a study of T cell responses to AZD1222 COVID-19 vaccine. Repertoires were generated with immunoSEQ multiplex PCR, while TCRdb's copy carries only in-frame clones and drops some. Of about 140,000 clones detected, roughly 90% appear once; the ten largest clones hold approximately 5.7%. Sample: peripheral blood, taken on day 0 of AZD1222 vaccination. Receptor source: an adult in good health.

The chain recombines TRBV6-6 with TRBJ1-1, with D uncertain. Germline V CDR1 and CDR2: MNHNY, SVGAGI (reference sequence). The CDR3 length is 12 residues. Deletions cut 5 bases from V and 1 base from J, with 5 bases between. CDR3 protein: CASSPANTEAFF. CDR3 in DNA: TGTGCCAGCAGTCCGGCGAACACTGAAGCTTTCTTT.

This clone has only one observation. CDR3 sequence (DNA): TGTGCCAGCAGCGGTGGACAGGGCTCAACTAATGAAAAACTGTTTTTT. Residues: CASSGGQGSTNEKLFF. The chain joins TRBV4-2 to TRBJ1-4, with 8 bases lining up with TRBD1. The CDR3 totals 16 residues. Unmatched junction bases numbered 5, after V lost 5 bases and J lost 0 bases. CDR1 is LGHNA and CDR2 is YNFKEQ in the germline V gene.

This clone appeared a few times. The chain uses TRBV4-3 and TRBJ2-1; 10 bases agree with TRBD2. The germline gives CDR1 LGHNA, CDR2 YSLEER. Trimming cost V 4 bases and J 7 bases; bases outside gene matches: 13. The CDR3 length is 17 residues. DNA of the CDR3: TGCGCCAGCAGCCTCGAGGCAGGAGCGGGAGGGGTTAATGAGCAGTTCTTC. Its protein is CASSLEAGAGGVNEQFF.

This clone was detected once. This sequence joins TRBV6-5 and TRBJ2-7; 7 positions agree with TRBD1. The V and J ends lost 8 bases and 0 bases, in that order; junction bases with no gene match: 7. Germline values: CDR1 MNHEY, CDR2 SVGAGI. The CDR3 sequence is 14 residues long. CDR3 protein: CASGSRQGSYEQYF. CDR3 DNA: TGTGCCAGCGGTTCTCGACAGGGCTCCTACGAGCAGTACTTC.

The V and J genes are TRBV6-5 and TRBJ2-7; no clear D. V was pared by 4 bases and J by 7 bases, with 17 bases between. Germline V gene sequence: CDR1 MNHEY, CDR2 SVGAGI. There are 14 residues in the CDR3. This CDR3 is CASSSPFSEGEQYF. As DNA, the CDR3 is TGTGCCAGCAGTTCCCCGTTTTCGGAAGGGGAGCAGTACTTC.

The gene calls are TRBV11-3 and TRBJ2-1; perhaps TRBD1 as D (5 bases). The CDR3 covers 14 residues. Trimming cost V 2 bases and J 7 bases, with 12 bases left between them. Germline V gene lookup returns CDR1 SGHNT and CDR2 YENEEA. DNA for the CDR3: TGTGCCAGCAGCTTAATAGGGGTTAGGAATGAGCAGTTCTTC. This encodes CASSLIGVRNEQFF.

The chain carries TRBV24-1 and TRBJ1-5, with no clear D. The CDR3 is 13 amino acids. Trimming took off 9 bases at V and 3 bases at J, with 11 bases between the two ends. CDR1 and CDR2 from the germline V gene are KGHDR and SFDVKD. The CDR3 DNA is TGTGCCACCGATCCGGGAGACAATCAGCCCCAGCATTTT. This codes for CATDPGDNQPQHF.